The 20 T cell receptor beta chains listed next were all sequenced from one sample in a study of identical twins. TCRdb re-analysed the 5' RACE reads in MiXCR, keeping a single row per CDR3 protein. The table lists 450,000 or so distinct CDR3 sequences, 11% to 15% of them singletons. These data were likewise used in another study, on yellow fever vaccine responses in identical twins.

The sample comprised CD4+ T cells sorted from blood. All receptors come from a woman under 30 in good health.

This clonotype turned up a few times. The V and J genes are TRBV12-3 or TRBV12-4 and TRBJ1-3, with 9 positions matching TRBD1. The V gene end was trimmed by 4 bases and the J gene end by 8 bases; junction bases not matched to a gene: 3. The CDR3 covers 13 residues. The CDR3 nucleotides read TGTGCCAGCAGTTACAGGGGGCTGGACACCATATATTTT. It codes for CASSYRGLDTIYF.

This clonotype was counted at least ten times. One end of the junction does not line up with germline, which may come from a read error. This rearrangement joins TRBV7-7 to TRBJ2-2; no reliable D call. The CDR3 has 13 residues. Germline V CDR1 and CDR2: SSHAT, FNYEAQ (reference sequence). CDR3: CASRPSNTGELFF. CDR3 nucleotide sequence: TGTGCTAGCAGACCATCGAACACCGGGGAGCTGTTTTTT.

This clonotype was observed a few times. In DNA form, the CDR3 reads TGTGCCAGCAGTTTGGGGGCCAAGGGACGTAACACTGAAGCTTTCTTT. Protein product: CASSLGAKGRNTEAFF. The V call is TRBV12-3 or TRBV12-4, the J call TRBJ1-1, with D perhaps TRBD1 (6 bases). There are 16 residues in the CDR3. V lost 3 bases to trimming and J lost 2 bases, with 16 bases between them.

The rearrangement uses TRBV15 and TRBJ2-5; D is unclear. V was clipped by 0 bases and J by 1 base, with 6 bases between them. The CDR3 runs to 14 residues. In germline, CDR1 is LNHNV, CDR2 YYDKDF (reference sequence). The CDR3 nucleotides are TGTGCCACCAGCAGAGACCGCTTCCAAGAGACCCAGTACTTC. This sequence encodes CATSRDRFQETQYF. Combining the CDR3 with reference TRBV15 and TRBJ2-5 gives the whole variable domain DAMVIQNPRYQVTQFGKPVTLSCSQTLNHNVMYWYQQKSSQAPKLLFHYYDKDFNNEADTPDNFQSRRPNTSFCFLDIRSPGLGDTAMYLCATSRDRFQETQYFGPGTRLLVL.

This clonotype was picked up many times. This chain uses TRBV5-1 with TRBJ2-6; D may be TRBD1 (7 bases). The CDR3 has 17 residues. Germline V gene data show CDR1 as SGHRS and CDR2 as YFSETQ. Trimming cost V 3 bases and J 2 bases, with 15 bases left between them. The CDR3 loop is CASSYRGGSTGANVLTF. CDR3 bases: TGCGCCAGCAGCTACAGGGGAGGATCAACTGGGGCCAACGTCCTGACTTTC.

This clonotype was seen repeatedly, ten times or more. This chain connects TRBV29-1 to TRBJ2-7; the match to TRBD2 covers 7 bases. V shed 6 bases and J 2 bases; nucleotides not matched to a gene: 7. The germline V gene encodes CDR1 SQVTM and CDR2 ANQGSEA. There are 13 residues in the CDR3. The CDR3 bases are TGCAGCGTCGTTACTAGCGCTCCCTACGAGCAGTACTTC. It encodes CSVVTSAPYEQYF.

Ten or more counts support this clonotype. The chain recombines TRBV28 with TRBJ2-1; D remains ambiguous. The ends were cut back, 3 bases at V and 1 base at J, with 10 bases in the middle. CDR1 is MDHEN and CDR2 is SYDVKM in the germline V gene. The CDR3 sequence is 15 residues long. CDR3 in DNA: TGTGCCAGCAGTTTCTTAGGACCTTCCTACAATGAGCAGTTCTTC. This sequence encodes CASSFLGPSYNEQFF.

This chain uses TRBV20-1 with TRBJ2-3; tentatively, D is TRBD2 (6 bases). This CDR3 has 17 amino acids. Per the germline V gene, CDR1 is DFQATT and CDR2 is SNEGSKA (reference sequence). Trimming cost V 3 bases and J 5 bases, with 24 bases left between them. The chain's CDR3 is CSASPMSSAARGDTQYF. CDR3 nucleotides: TGCAGTGCTAGCCCTATGAGCTCAGCGGCGCGGGGAGATACGCAGTATTTT.

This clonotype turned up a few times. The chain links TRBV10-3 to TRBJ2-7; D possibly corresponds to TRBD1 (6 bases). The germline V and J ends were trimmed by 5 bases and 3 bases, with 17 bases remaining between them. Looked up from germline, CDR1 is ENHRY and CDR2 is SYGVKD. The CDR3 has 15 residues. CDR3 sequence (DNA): TGTGCCATCAGTACCAATACGGGACACCTCTACGAGCAGTACTTC. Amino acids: CAISTNTGHLYEQYF.

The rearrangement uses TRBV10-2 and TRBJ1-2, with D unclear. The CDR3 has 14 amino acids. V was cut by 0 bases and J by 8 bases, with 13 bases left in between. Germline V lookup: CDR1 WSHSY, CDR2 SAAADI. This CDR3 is CASSESPHSGGYTF. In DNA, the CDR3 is TGCGCCAGCAGTGAGTCCCCCCATTCCGGGGGCTACACCTTC.

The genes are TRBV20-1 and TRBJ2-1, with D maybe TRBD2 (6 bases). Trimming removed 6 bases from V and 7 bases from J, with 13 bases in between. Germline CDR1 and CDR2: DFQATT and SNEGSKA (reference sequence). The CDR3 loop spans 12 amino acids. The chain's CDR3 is CSARRGKNEQFF. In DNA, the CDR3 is TGCAGTGCCCGCCGGGGGAAGAATGAGCAGTTCTTC.

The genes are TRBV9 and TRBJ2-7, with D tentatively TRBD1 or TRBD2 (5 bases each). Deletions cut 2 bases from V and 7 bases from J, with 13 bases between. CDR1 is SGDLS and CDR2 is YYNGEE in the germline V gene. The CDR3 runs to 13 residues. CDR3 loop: CASSVLGTGEQYF. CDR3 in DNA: TGTGCCAGCAGCGTCCTGGGGACGGGAGAGCAGTACTTC.

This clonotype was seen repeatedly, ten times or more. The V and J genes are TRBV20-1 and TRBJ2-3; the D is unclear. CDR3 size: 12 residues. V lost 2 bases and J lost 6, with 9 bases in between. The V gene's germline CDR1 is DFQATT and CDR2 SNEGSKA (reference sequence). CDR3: CSARRVTDTQYF. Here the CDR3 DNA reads TGCAGTGCTAGACGGGTAACGGATACGCAGTATTTT.

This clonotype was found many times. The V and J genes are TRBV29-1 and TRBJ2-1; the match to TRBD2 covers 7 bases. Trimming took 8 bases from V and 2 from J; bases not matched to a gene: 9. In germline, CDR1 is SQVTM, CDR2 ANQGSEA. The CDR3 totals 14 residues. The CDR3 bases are TGCAGCTACCAAACGGGGGGAACCTACAATGAGCAGTTCTTC. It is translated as CSYQTGGTYNEQFF.

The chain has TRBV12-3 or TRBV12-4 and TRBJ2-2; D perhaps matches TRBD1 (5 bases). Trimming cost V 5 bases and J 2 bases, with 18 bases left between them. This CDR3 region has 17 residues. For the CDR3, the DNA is TGTGCCAGCAGTCCCGGACAAAGGCCCGCCAACACCGGGGAGCTGTTTTTT. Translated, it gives CASSPGQRPANTGELFF.

The CDR3 reads CASRNSGNAYEQYF. CDR3 sequence (DNA): TGTGCCAGCAGGAATAGCGGAAACGCCTACGAGCAGTACTTC. The chain joins TRBV6-2 or TRBV6-3 to TRBJ2-7, with a possible D match to TRBD2 (6 bases). CDR3 length: 14 residues. Trimming took 6 bases from V and 2 from J, leaving 14 bases between them. CDR1 and CDR2 (germline): MNHEY, SVGEGT.

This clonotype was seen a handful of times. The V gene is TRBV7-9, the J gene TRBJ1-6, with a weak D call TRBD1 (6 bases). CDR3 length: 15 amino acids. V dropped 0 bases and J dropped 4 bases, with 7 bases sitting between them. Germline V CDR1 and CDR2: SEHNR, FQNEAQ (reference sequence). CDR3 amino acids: CASSLAQGYNSPLHF. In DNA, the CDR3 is TGTGCCAGCAGCTTAGCGCAGGGGTATAATTCACCCCTCCACTTT. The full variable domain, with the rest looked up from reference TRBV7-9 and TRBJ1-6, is DTGVSQNPRHKITKRGQNVTFRCDPISEHNRLYWYRQTLGQGPEFLTYFQNEAQLEKSRLLSDRFSAERPKGSFSTLEIQRTEQGDSAMYLCASSLAQGYNSPLHFGNGTRLTVT.

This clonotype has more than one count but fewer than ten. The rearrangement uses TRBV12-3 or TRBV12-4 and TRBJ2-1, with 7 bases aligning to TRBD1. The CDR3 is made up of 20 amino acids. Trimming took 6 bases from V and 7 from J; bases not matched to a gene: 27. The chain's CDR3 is CASRRAPGQLSATPGNEQFF. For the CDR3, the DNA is TGTGCCAGCAGACGCGCTCCGGGACAGCTTAGCGCCACCCCTGGAAATGAGCAGTTCTTC.

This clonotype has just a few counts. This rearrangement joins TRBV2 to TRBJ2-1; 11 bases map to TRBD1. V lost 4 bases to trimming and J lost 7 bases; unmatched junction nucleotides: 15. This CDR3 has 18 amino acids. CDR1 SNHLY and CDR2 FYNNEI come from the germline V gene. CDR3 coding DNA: TGTGCCAGCAGTGCCGGGACAGGGGGGACGGTGGGATGGAATGAGCAGTTCTTC. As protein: CASSAGTGGTVGWNEQFF.

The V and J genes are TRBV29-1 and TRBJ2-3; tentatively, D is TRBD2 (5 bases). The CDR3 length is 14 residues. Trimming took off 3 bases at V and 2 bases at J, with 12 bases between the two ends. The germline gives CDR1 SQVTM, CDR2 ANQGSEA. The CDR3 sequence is CSVDLQAATDTQYF. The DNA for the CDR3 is TGCAGCGTTGATCTGCAAGCGGCCACAGATACGCAGTATTTT.